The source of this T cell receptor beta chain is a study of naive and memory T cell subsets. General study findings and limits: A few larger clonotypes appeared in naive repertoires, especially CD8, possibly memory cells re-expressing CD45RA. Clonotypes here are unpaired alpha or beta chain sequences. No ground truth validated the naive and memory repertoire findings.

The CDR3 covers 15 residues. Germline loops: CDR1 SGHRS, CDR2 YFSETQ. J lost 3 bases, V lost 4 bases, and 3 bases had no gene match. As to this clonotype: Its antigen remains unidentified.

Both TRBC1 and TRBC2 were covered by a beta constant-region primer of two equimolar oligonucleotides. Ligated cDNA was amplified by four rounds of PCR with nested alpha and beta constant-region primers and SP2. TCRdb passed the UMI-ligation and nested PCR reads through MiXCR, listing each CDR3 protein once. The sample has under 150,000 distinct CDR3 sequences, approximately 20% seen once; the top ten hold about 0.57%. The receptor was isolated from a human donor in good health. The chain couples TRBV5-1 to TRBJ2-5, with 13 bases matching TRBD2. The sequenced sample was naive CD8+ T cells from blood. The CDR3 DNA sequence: TGCGCCAGCAGCGGAGGACTAGCGGGAGAAGAGACCCAGTACTTC. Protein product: CASSGGLAGEETQYF.